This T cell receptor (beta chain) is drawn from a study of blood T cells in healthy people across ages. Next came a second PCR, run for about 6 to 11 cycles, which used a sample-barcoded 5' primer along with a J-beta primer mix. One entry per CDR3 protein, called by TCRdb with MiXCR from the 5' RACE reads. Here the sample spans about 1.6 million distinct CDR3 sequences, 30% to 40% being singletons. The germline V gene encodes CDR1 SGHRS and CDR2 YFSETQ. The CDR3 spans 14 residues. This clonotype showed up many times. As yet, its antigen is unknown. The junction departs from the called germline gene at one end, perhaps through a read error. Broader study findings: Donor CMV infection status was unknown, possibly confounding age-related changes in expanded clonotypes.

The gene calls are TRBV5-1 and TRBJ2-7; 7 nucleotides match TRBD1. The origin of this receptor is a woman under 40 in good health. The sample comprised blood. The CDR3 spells CASSPRTGTYEQYF. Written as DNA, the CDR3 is TGTGCCAGCAGCCCCCGGACAGGTACCTACGAGCAGTACTTC.